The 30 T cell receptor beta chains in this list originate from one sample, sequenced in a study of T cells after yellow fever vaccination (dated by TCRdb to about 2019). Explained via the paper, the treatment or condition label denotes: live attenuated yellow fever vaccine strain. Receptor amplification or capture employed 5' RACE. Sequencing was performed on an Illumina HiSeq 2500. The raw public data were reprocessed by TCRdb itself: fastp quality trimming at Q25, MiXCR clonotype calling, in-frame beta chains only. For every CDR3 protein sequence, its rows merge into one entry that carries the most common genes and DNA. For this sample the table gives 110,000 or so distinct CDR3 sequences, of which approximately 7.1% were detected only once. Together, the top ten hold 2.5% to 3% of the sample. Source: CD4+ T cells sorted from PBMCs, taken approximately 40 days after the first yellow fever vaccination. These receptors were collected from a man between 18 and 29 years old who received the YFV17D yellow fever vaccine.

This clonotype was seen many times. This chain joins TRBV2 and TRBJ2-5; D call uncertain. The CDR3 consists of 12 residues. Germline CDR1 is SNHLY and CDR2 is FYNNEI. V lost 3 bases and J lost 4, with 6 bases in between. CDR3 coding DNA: TGTGCCAGCAGTGATCGGGTAGAGACCCAGTACTTC. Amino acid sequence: CASSDRVETQYF.

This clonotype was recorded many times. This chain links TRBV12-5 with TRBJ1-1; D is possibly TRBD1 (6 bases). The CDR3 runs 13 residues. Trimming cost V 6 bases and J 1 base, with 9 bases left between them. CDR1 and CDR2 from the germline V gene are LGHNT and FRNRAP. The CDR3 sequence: CASGVQGNTEAFF. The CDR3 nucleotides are TGTGCTAGTGGGGTACAGGGGAACACTGAAGCTTTCTTT.

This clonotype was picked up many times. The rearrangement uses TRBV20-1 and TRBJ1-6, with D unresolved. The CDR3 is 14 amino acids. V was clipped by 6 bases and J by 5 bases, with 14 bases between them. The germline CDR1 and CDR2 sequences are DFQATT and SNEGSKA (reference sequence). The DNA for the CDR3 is TGCAGTGCATCTTCTGTTCGGAATAATTCACCCCTCCACTTT. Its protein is CSASSVRNNSPLHF.

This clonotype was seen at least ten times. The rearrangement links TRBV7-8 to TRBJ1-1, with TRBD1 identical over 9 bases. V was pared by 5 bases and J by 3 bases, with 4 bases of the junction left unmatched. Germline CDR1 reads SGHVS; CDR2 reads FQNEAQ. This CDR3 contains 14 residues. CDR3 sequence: CASSPRTGDTEAFF. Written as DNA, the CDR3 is TGTGCCAGCAGCCCTCGGACAGGGGACACTGAAGCTTTCTTT.

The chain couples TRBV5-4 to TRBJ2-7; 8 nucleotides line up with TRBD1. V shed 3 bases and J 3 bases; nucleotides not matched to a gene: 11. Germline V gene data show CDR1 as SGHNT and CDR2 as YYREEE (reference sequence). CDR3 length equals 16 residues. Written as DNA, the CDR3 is TGTGCCAGCAGCTATCTCCGGGACAGGCGTTACTACGAGCAGTACTTC. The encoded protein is CASSYLRDRRYYEQYF.

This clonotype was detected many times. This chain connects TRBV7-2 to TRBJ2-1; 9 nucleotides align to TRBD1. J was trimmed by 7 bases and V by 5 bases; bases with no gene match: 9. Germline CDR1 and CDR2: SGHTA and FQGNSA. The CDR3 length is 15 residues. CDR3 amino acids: CASSLRGQGWNEQFF. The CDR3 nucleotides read TGTGCCAGCAGCCTGAGGGGACAGGGATGGAATGAGCAGTTCTTC.

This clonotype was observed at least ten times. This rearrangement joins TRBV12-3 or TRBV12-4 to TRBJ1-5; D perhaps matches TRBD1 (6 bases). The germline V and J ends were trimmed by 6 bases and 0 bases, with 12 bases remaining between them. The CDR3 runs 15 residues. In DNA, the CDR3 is TGTGCCAGCAGATCAGGGGTCTATAGCAATCAGCCCCAGCATTTT. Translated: CASRSGVYSNQPQHF.

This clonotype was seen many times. CDR3 DNA: TGTGCCAGCAGTTTAGGTTCCTACGAGCAGTACGTC. This gives the protein CASSLGSYEQYV. This sequence joins TRBV28 and TRBJ2-7; the D is unclear. Trimming shortened V by 2 bases and J by 1 base, and 3 bases separated the two germline ends. The CDR3 covers 12 residues. Germline CDR1 MDHEN, CDR2 SYDVKM.

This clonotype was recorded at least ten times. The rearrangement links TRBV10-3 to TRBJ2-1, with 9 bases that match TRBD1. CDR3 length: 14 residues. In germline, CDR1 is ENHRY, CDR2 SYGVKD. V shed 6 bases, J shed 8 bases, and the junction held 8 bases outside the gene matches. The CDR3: CAIRRQGGDHEQFF. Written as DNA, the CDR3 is TGTGCCATCAGGAGACAGGGGGGTGATCATGAGCAGTTCTTC.

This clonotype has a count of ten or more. DNA of the CDR3: TGTGCCAGCAGCCTACCCCTTAGCGGGGGTTCCTACAATGAGCAGTTCTTC. Encoded protein: CASSLPLSGGSYNEQFF. The chain employs TRBV7-2 and TRBJ2-1; 9 bases align to TRBD2. The CDR3 sequence is 17 residues long. Germline values: CDR1 SGHTA, CDR2 FQGNSA. V shed 5 bases, J shed 1 base, and the junction held 9 bases outside the gene matches.

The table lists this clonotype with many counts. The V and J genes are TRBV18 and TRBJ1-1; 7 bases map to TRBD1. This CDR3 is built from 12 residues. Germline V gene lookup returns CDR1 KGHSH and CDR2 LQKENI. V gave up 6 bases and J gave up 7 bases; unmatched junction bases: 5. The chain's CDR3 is CASSAGTDEAFF. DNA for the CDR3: TGTGCCAGCTCCGCCGGGACAGATGAAGCTTTCTTT.

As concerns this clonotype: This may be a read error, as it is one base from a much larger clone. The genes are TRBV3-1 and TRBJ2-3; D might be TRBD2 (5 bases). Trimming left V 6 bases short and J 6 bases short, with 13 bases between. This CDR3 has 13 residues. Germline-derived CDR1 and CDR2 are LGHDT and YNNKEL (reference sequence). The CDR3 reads CASSGAAVDTQYF. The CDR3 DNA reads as TGTGCCAGCAGTGGAGCGGCGGTCGATACGCAGTATTTT.

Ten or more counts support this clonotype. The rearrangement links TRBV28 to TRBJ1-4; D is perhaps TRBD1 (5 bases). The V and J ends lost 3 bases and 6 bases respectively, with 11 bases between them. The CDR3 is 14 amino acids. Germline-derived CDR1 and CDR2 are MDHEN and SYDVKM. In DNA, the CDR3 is TGTGCCAGCAGTTTTAAGATAGGGGATGAAAAACTGTTTTTT. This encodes CASSFKIGDEKLFF.

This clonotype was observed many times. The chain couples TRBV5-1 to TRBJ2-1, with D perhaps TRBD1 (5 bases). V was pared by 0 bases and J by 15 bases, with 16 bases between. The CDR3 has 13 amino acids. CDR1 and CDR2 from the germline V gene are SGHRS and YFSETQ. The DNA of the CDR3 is TGCGCCAGCAGCTTGGAGGCTGGGGCTAGGACGTTCTTC. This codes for CASSLEAGARTFF. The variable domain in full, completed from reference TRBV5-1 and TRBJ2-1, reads KAGVTQTPRYLIKTRGQQVTLSCSPISGHRSVSWYQQTPGQGLQFLFEYFSETQRNKGNFPGRFSGRQFSNSRSEMNVSTLELGDSALYLCASSLEAGARTFFGPGTRLTVL.

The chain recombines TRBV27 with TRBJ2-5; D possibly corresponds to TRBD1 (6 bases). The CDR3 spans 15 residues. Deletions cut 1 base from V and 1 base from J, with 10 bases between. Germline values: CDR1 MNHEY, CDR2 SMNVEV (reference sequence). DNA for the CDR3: TGTGCCAGCAGTTTATTGGGCAGGGGCCAAGAGACCCAGTACTTC. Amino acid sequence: CASSLLGRGQETQYF.

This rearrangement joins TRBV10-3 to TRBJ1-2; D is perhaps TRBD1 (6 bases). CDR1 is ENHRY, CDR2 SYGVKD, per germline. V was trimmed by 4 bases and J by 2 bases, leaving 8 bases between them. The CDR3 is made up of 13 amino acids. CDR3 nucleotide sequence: TGTGCCATCAGTGCGGGACAAAACTATGGCTACACCTTC. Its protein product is CAISAGQNYGYTF.

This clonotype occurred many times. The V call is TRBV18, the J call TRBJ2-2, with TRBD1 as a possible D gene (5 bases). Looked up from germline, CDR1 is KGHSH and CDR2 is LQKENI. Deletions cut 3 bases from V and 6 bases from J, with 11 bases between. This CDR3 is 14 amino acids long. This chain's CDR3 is CASSPQGDAGELFF. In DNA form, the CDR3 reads TGTGCCAGCTCACCCCAGGGTGACGCCGGGGAGCTGTTTTTT. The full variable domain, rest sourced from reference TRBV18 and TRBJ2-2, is NAGVMQNPRHLVRRRGQEARLRCSPMKGHSHVYWYRQLPEEGLKFMVYLQKENIIDESGMPKERFSAEFPKEGPSILRIQQVVRGDSAAYFCASSPQGDAGELFFGEGSRLTVL.

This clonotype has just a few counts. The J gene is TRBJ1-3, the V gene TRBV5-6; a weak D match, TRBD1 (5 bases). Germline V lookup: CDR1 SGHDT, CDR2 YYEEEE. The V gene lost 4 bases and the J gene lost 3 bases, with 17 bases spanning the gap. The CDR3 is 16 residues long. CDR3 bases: TGTGCCAGCAGCCCAGCCACTCAGGGCTTTGGAAACACCATATATTTT. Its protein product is CASSPATQGFGNTIYF.

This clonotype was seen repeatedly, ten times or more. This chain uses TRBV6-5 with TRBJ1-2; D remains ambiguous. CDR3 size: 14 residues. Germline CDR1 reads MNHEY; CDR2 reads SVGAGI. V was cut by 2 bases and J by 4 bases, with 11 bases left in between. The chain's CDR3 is CASSYGQVSYGYTF. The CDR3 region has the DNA TGTGCCAGCAGTTACGGTCAGGTCTCCTATGGCTACACCTTC.

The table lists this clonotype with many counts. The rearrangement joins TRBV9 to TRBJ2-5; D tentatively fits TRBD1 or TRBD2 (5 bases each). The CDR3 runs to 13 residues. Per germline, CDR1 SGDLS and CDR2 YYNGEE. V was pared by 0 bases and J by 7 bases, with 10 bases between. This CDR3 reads CASSVDEGRTQYF. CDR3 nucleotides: TGTGCCAGCAGCGTAGATGAGGGGAGGACCCAGTACTTC.

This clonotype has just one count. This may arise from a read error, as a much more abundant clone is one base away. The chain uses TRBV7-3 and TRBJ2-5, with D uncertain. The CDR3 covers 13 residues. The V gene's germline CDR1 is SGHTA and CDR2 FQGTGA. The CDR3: CANSKLGGETQYF. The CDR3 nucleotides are TGTGCCAACAGCAAGCTAGGTGGTGAGACCCAGTACTTC.

CDR3 nucleotides: TGTGCCATCAAGGACAGAGAAGAGACCCAGTACTTC. This encodes CAIKDREETQYF. This sequence joins TRBV10-3 and TRBJ2-5; weak D call: TRBD1 (6 bases). The CDR3 contains 12 residues. V lost 7 bases to trimming and J lost 3 bases, with 9 bases between them. Germline CDR1 ENHRY, CDR2 SYGVKD.

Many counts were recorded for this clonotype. CDR3 sequence: CAISDSAGDAYNEQFF. In nucleotides, the CDR3 is TGTGCCATCAGTGACTCAGCGGGGGACGCCTACAATGAGCAGTTCTTC. The chain combines TRBV10-3 with TRBJ2-1, with 8 bases identical to TRBD2. Germline values: CDR1 ENHRY, CDR2 SYGVKD. J was trimmed by 2 bases and V by 3 bases; bases with no gene match: 6. The CDR3 totals 16 residues.

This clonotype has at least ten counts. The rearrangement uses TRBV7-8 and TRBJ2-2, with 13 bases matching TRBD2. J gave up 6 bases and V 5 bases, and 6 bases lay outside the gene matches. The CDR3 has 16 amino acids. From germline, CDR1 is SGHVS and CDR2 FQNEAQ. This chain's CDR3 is CASSRRTSGGPGELFF. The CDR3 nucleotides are TGTGCCAGCAGCCGCCGGACTAGCGGGGGTCCCGGGGAGCTGTTTTTT.

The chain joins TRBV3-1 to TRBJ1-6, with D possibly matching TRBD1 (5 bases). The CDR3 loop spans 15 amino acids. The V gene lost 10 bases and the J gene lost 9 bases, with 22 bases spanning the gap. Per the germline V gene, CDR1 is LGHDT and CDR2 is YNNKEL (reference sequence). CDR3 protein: CATSQHQGGGSPLHF. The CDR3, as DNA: TGTGCCACCTCCCAGCACCAGGGAGGTGGTTCACCCCTCCACTTT.

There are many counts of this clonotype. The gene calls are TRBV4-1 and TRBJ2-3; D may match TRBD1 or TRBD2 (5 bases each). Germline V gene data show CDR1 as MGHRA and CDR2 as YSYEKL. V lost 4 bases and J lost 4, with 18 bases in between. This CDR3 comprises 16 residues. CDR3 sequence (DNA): TGCGCCAGCAGCCTTACGCCGGGGCCAGGAGCAGATACGCAGTATTTT. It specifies CASSLTPGPGADTQYF.

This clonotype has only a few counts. CDR3 in amino acids: CASSLALDTYEQYF. DNA of the CDR3: TGTGCCAGCAGTTTAGCATTGGACACCTACGAGCAGTACTTC. The chain is built from TRBV12-3 or TRBV12-4 and TRBJ2-7; possibly TRBD1 for D (5 bases). This CDR3 has 14 amino acids. V was pared by 0 bases and J by 2 bases, with 8 bases between.

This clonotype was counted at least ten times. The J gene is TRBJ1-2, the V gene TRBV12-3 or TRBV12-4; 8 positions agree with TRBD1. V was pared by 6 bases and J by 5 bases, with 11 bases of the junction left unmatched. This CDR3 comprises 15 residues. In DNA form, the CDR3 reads TGTGCCAGCAGCCGCCGACGACAGGGGAAATATGGCTACACCTTC. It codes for CASSRRRQGKYGYTF.

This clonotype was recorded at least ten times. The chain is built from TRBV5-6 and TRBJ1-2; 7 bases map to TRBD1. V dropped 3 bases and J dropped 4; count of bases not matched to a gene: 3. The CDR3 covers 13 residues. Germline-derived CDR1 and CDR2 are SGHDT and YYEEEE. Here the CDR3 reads CASSSTGVYGYTF. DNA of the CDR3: TGTGCCAGCAGCTCTACAGGGGTCTATGGCTACACCTTC.

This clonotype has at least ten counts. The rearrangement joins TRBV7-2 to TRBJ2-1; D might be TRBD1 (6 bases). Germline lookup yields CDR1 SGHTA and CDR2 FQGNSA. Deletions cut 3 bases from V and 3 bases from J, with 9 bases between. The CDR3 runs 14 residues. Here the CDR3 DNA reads TGTGCCAGCAGCTTGGGACACCACTACAATGAGCAGTTCTTC. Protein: CASSLGHHYNEQFF.